This TCR beta chain was profiled in a study of response to subunit inactivated influenza vaccine. From germline, CDR1 is SGHRS and CDR2 YFSETQ. This CDR3 is built from 14 residues. The germline V and J ends were trimmed by 4 bases and 6 bases, with 15 bases remaining between them. Study findings and constraints: Authors suggested few new T cells are recruited by each seasonal influenza vaccination.

This clonotype showed up just a few times. The antigen is undetermined. TCRdb recomputed calls from the RT-PCR reads with MiXCR, one row per CDR3 protein. In the table there are around 470,000 distinct CDR3 sequences, about 7.2% of which are singletons. The source material was PBMCs from blood, sampled less than 30 months after vaccination. This TCR was sampled from a man aged 50-75 years who received an inactivated influenza vaccine. The chain couples TRBV5-1 to TRBJ2-3, with D possibly being TRBD1 (5 bases). The CDR3 coding sequence is TGCGCCAGCAGCCCTGGCAGGGTCCTTGATACGCAGTATTTT. Residues: CASSPGRVLDTQYF.